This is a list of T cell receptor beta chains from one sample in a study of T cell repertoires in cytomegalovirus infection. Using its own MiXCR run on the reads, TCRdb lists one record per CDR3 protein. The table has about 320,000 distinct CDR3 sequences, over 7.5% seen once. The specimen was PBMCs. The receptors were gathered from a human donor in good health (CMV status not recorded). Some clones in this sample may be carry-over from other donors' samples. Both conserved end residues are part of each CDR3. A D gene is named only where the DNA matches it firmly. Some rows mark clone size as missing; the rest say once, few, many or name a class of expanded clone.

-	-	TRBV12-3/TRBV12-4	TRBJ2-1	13	TGTGCCAGCAGTCCACTGACAGTTTACGAGCAGTTCTTC	CASSPLTVYEQFF
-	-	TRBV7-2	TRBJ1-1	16	TGTGCCAGCAGCTCCCTGACGGATATCATGAACACTGAAGCTTTCTTT	CASSSLTDIMNTEAFF
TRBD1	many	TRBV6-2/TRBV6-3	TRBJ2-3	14	TGTGCCAGCAGGACCACAGGGGGCACAGATACGCAGTATTTT	CASRTTGGTDTQYF
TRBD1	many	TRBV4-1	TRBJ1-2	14	TGCGCCAGCAGCCCTACGACAGGGTCCTATGGCTACACCTTC	CASSPTTGSYGYTF
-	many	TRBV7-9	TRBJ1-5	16	TGTGCCAGCAGCTTAGGGACAGCCTCTAGCAATCAGCCCCAGCATTTT	CASSLGTASSNQPQHF
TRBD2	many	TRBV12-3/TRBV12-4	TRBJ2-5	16	TGTGCCAGCAGTCCGGGACTAGCGGGGGTTCGAGAGACCCAGTACTTC	CASSPGLAGVRETQYF
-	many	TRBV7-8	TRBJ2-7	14	TGTGCCAGCAGCTTAAGGCCCACTGGCAGCGAGCAGTACTTC	CASSLRPTGSEQYF
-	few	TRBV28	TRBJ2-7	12	TGTGCCAGCAGCGTCCTCTCCTACGAGCAGTACTTC	CASSVLSYEQYF
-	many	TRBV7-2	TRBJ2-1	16	TGTGCCAGCAGCCTCGGGTCCACGAGCTCCTACAATGAGCAGTTCTTC	CASSLGSTSSYNEQFF
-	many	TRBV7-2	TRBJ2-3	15	TGTGCCAGCAGCTTAGACCGTGCCAGCACAGATACGCAGTATTTT	CASSLDRASTDTQYF
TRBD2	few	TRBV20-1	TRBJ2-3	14	TGCAGTGCTAAGATAGGGACTAGCCCAGATACGCAGTATTTT	CSAKIGTSPDTQYF
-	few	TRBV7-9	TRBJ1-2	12	TGTGCCAGCAGCCCCACCTATGCTGGCTACACCTTC	CASSPTYAGYTF
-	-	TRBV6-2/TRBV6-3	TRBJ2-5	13	TGTGCCAGCAGCGAGACTAGTAAAGAGACCCAGTACTTC	CASSETSKETQYF
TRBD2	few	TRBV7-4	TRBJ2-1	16	TGTGCCAGCAGCTTCGATAGCGGGAGGGCCAACAATGAGCAGTTCTTC	CASSFDSGRANNEQFF
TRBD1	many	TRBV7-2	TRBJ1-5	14	TGTGCCAGCAGCCTCGGGACAGTGAATCAGCCCCAGCATTTT	CASSLGTVNQPQHF
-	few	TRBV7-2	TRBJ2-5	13	TGTGCCAGCAGCTTAGTAATTAGGGAGACCCAGTACTTC	CASSLVIRETQYF
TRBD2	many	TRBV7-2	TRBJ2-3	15	TGTGCCAGCAGCTTGGGGGGGTTGAGGACAGATACGCAGTATTTT	CASSLGGLRTDTQYF
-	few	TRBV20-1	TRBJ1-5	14	TGCAGTGCTAGTATTCTGCAGGTTAATCAGCCCCAGCATTTT	CSASILQVNQPQHF
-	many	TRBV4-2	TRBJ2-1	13	TGTGCCAGCAGCCAAGACTTAGGCTATGAGCAGTTCTTC	CASSQDLGYEQFF
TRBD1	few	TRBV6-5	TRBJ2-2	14	TGTGCCAGCAGTTACCACAGGGGGCCCGGGGAGCTGTTTTTT	CASSYHRGPGELFF
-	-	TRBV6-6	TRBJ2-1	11	TGTGCCAGCGGGGGGGCCAGGGAGCAGTTCTTC	CASGGAREQFF
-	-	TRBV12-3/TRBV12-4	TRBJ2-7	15	TGTGCCAGCAGTTTAAAGCAGGGAGTTTACCACGAGCAGTACTTC	CASSLKQGVYHEQYF
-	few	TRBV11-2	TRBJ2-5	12	TGTGCCAGCAGCCCCCAACAGAAGACCCAGTACTTC	CASSPQQKTQYF
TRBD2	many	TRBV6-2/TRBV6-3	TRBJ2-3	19	TGTGCCAGCAGTTTTCCCGATCCTCGAGGTGCGGGAGATCGAGATACGCAGTATTTT	CASSFPDPRGAGDRDTQYF
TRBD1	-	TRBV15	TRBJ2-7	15	TGTGCCACCAGCAGAGATTTGGGGGACAGGGAAGAGCAGTACTTC	CATSRDLGDREEQYF
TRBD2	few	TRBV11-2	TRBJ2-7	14	TGTGCCAGCAGCGACCGGACTAGCAGCTACGAGCAGTACTTC	CASSDRTSSYEQYF
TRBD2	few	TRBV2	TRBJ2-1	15	TGTGCCAGCAGCTGGTCGGCGGGAGGTTTAAATGAGCAGTTCTTC	CASSWSAGGLNEQFF
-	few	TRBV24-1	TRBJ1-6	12	TGTGCCGCCGCAGACCCCGGATCACCCCTCCACTTT	CAAADPGSPLHF
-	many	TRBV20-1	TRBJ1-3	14	TGCAGTGCTAGTCCCCCTAGGGCCGGAAACACCATATATTTT	CSASPPRAGNTIYF
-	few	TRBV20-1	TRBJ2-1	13	TGCAGTGCTAGACAGGGAGTTATAGATGAGCAGTTCTTC	CSARQGVIDEQFF
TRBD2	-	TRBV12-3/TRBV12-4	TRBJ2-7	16	TGTGCCAGCAGCACGACCGCCGGGACTAGCGGGCGGGAGCAGTACTTC	CASSTTAGTSGREQYF
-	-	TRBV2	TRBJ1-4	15	TGTGCCAGCAGCGGGAACAGAGCAACTAATGAAAAACTGTTTTTT	CASSGNRATNEKLFF
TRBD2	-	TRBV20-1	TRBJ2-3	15	TGCAGTGCTCCAAGTAGCGGGAGAGTGGCGGATACGCAGTATTTT	CSAPSSGRVADTQYF
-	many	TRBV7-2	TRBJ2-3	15	TGTGCCAGCAGCCCCCGGACAGCCAGCACAGATACGCAGTATTTT	CASSPRTASTDTQYF
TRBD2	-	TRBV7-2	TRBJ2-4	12	TGTGCCTGCAGCTCCGAGCTAGCGGTTCAGTACTTC	CACSSELAVQYF
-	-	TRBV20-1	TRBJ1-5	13	TGCAGTGCTCTAGGACAGACTAATCAGCCCCAGCATTTT	CSALGQTNQPQHF
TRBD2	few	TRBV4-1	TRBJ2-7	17	TGCGCCAGCAGCCAAGAAACTAGCGGGGGCCTCGGGTACGAGCAGTACTTC	CASSQETSGGLGYEQYF
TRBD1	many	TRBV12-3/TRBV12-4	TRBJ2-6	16	TGTGCCAGCAGCCACAGGGGATCGAGGGGGGCCAACGTCCTGACTTTC	CASSHRGSRGANVLTF
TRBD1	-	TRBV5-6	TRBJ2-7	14	TGTGCCAGCAGCCCCCGGGACAGGGCTACGAGGGAGTACTTC	CASSPRDRATREYF
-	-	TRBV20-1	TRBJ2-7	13	TGCAGTGCTCCCATCGGACATCGCTACGAGCAGTACTTC	CSAPIGHRYEQYF
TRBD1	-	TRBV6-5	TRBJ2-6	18	TGTGCCAGCAGTCCGGGACAGGGATCGTACTCTGGGGCCAACGTCCTGACTTTC	CASSPGQGSYSGANVLTF
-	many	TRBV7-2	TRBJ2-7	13	TGTGCCAGCAGCTTTTTCGGGGACCGCGAGCAGTACTTC	CASSFFGDREQYF
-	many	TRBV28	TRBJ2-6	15	TGTGCCAGCAGAACTCCAGCCTCTGGGGCCAACGTCCTGACTTTC	CASRTPASGANVLTF
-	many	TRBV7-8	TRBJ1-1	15	TGTGCCAGCAGCACGAAGAGGGGCAGGAACACTGAAGCTTTCTTT	CASSTKRGRNTEAFF
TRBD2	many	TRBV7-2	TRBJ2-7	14	TGTGCCAGCAGACGAGCGGGAGGTTCCTACGAGCAGTACTTC	CASRRAGGSYEQYF
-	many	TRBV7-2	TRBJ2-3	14	TGTGCCAGCAGAGGGAGTGCCGGGGCAGATACGCAGTATTTT	CASRGSAGADTQYF
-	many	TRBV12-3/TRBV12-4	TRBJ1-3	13	TGTGCCAGCAGGATGGTCTCTGGAAACACCATATATTTT	CASRMVSGNTIYF
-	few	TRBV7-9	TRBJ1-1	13	TGTGCCAGCAGCCCACAGCAGAACACTGAAGCTTTCTTT	CASSPQQNTEAFF
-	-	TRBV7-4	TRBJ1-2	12	TGTGCCAGCAGCTTAGGGACAGATGGCTACACCTTC	CASSLGTDGYTF
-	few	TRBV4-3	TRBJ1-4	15	TGCGCCAGCAGCCCCCAATTGGTTACTCGGCAAAAACTGTTTTTT	CASSPQLVTRQKLFF
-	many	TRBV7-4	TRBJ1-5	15	TGTGCCAGCATCGTTAACATCCCACACAATCAGCCCCAGCATTTT	CASIVNIPHNQPQHF
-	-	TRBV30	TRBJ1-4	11	TGTGCCTGGAGAGCTAATGAAAAACTGTTTTTT	CAWRANEKLFF
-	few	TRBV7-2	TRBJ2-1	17	TGTGCCAGCAGACAAGGGGGGGGCGGGGGCCACTACAATGAGCAGTTCTTC	CASRQGGGGGHYNEQFF
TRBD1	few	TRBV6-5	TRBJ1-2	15	TGTGCCAGCACTCTCGCCCGACAGGGTGGAAATGGCTACACCTTC	CASTLARQGGNGYTF
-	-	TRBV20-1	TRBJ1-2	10	TGCAGTGCCCGCCCTGGTTCCTACACCTTC	CSARPGSYTF
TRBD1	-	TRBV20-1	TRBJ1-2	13	TGCAGTGCGATGGGACAGGGAAGCTATGGCTACACCTTC	CSAMGQGSYGYTF
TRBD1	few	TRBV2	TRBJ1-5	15	TGTGCCAGCACCCGGACAGGGTTGGGCAATCAGCCCCAGCATTTT	CASTRTGLGNQPQHF